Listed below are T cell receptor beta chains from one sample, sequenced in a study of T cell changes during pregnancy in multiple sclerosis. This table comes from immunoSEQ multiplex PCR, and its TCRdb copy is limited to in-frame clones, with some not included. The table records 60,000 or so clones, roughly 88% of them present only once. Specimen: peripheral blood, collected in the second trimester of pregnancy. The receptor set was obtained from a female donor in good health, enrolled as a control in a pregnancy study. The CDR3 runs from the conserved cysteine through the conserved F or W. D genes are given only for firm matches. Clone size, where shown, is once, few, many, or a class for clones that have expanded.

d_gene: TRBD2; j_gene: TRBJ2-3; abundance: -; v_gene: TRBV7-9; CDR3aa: CASSPKPGLAVDTQYF; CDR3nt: TGTGCCAGCAGCCCGAAACCGGGACTAGCAGTAGATACGCAGTATTTT
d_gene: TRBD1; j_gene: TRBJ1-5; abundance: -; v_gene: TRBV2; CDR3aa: CASRVTGKVQPQHF; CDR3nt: TGTGCCAGCAGGGTGACAGGGAAGGTGCAGCCCCAGCATTTT
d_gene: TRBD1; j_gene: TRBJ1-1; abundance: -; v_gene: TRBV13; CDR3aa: CASSFPTGGGGTEAFF; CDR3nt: TGTGCCAGCAGCTTCCCGACAGGGGGAGGCGGCACTGAAGCTTTCTTT
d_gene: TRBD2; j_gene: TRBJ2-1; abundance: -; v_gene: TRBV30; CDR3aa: CAWNGAPGTSGGAYEQFF; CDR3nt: TGTGCCTGGAACGGCGCCCCCGGGACTAGCGGGGGGGCCTATGAGCAGTTCTTC
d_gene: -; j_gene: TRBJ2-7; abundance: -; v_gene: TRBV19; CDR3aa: CASSRTGTGSYEQYF; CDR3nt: TGTGCCAGTAGTAGAACCGGGACTGGCTCCTACGAGCAGTACTTC
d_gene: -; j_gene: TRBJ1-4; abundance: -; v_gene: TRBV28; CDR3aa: CASSLLQGTNEKLFF; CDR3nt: TGTGCCAGCAGCCTCCTACAGGGCACTAATGAAAAACTGTTTTTT
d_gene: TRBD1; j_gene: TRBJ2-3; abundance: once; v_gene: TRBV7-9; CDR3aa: CASDQGQGSTDTQYF; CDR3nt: TGTGCCAGCGATCAGGGACAGGGATCCACAGATACGCAGTATTTT
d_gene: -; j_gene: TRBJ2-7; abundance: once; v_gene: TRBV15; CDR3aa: CATSPNPGLIYEQYF; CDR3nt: TGTGCCACCAGCCCGAACCCGGGGTTAATTTACGAGCAGTACTTC
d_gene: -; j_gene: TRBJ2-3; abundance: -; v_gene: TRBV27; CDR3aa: CASSGGRTDTQYF; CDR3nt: TGTGCCAGCAGTGGAGGCAGGACAGATACGCAGTATTTT
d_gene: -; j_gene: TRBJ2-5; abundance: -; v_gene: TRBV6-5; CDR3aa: CASRSQKYQETQYF; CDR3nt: TGTGCCAGCAGGTCACAGAAATACCAAGAGACCCAGTACTTC
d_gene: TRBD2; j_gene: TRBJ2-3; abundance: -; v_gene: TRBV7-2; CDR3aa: CASSPRLAGGGDTQYF; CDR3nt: TGTGCCAGCAGCCCGCGACTAGCGGGAGGGGGGGATACGCAGTATTTT
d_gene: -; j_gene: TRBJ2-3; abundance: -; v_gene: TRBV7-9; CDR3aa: CASSFLTGDTQYF; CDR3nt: TGTGCCAGCAGCTTCCTGACAGGAGATACGCAGTATTTT
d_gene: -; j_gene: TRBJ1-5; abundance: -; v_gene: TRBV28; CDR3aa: CASSLLTGGYQPQHF; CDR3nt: TGTGCCAGCAGTTTATTGACGGGAGGTTATCAGCCCCAGCATTTT
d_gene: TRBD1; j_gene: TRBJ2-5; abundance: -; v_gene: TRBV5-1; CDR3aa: CASSLNRGWQETQYF; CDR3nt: TGCGCCAGCAGCTTGAACAGGGGGTGGCAAGAGACCCAGTACTTC
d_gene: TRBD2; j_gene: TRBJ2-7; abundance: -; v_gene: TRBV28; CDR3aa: CASSAPGLAGGYEQYF; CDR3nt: TGTGCCAGCAGTGCCCCGGGACTAGCGGGGGGATACGAGCAGTACTTC
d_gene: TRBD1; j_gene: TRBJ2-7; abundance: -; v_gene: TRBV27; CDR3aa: CASSTDRGPDYEQYF; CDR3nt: TGTGCCAGCAGTACTGACAGGGGCCCCGACTACGAGCAGTACTTC
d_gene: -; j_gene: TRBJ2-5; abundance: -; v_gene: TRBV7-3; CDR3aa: CASSLGWGGQETQYF; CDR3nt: TGTGCCAGCAGCTTGGGCTGGGGAGGTCAAGAGACCCAGTACTTC
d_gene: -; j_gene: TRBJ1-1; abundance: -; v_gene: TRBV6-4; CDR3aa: CASSEQGLNTEAFF; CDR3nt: TGTGCCAGCAGTGAACAGGGTTTGAACACTGAAGCTTTCTTT
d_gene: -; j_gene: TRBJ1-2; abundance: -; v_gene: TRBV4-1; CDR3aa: CASSQVQGNYGYTF; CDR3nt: TGCGCCAGCAGCCAAGTTCAGGGCAACTATGGCTACACCTTC
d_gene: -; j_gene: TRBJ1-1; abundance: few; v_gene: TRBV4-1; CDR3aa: CASSQDSGLSKAFF; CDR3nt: TGCGCCAGCAGCCAAGATTCGGGACTCTCAAAAGCTTTCTTT
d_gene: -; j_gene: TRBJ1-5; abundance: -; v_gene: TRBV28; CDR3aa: CAVHRYESNQPQHF; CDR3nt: TGTGCCGTCCACAGGTATGAAAGCAATCAGCCCCAGCATTTT
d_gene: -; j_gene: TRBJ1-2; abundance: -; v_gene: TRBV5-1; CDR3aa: CASSSQGIYYGYTF; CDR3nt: TGCGCCAGCAGCTCCCAGGGGATTTACTATGGCTACACCTTC
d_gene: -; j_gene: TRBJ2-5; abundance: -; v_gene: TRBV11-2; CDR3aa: CASSLTGVGTQYF; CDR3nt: TGTGCCAGCAGCTTAACAGGCGTAGGGACCCAGTACTTC
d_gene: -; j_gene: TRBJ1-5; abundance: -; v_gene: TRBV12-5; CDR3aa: CASGSSRESNQPQHF; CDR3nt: TGTGCTAGTGGTTCCTCACGAGAGAGCAATCAGCCCCAGCATTTT
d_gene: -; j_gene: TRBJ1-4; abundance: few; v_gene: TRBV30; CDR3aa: CAWQGGGNEKLFF; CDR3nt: TGTGCCTGGCAAGGGGGTGGTAATGAAAAACTGTTTTTT
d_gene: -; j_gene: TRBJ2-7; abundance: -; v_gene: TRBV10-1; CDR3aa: CASSKLLSGEQYF; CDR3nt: TGCGCCAGCAGCAAGCTACTATCGGGGGAGCAGTACTTC
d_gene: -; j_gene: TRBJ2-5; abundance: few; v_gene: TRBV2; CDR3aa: CASGFQETQYF; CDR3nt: TGTGCCAGCGGCTTTCAAGAGACCCAGTACTTC
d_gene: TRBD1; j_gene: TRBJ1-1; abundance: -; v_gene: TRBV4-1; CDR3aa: CASSRSGQVNTEAFF; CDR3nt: TGCGCCAGCAGCCGATCGGGACAGGTGAACACTGAAGCTTTCTTT
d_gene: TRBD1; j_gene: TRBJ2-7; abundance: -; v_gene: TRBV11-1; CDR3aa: CASSAPGQGKYEQYF; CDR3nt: TGTGCCAGCAGCGCACCGGGACAGGGGAAATACGAGCAGTACTTC
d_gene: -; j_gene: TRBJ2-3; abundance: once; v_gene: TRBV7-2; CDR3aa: CASSLVVARTDTQYF; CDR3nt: TGTGCCAGCAGCTTAGTTGTAGCCCGCACAGATACGCAGTATTTT
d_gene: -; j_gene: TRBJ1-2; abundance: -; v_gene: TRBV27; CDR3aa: CASSNPTGYGYTF; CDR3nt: TGTGCCAGCAGTAACCCTACGGGATATGGCTACACCTTC
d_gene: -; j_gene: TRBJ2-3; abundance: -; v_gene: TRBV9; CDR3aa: CASGNGGQGTDTQYF; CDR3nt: TGTGCCAGCGGAAACGGGGGGCAGGGGACAGATACGCAGTATTTT
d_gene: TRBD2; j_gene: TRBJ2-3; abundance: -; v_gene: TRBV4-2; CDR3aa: CASSQESGSGVDTQYF; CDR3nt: TGTGCCAGCAGCCAAGAATCTGGCAGCGGGGTAGATACGCAGTATTTT
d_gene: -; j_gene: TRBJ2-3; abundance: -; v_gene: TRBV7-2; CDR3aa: CASSQPPGSGTDTQYF; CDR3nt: TGTGCCAGCAGTCAGCCACCAGGTTCCGGCACAGATACGCAGTATTTT
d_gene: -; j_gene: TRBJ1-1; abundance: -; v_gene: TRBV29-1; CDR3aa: CSVVASDTEAFF; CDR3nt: TGCAGCGTTGTGGCCAGCGACACTGAAGCTTTCTTT
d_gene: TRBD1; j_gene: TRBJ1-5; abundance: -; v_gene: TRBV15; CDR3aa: CATSPGTGDNQPQHF; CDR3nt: TGTGCCACCAGTCCCGGGACAGGGGACAATCAGCCCCAGCATTTT
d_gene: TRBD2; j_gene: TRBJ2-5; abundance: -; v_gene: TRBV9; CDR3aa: CASNQGTSGQETQYF; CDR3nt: TGTGCCAGCAACCAGGGGACTAGCGGCCAAGAGACCCAGTACTTC
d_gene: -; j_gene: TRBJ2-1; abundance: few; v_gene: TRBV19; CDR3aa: CASTGDTVSYNEQFF; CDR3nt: TGTGCCAGTACAGGGGACACAGTGTCTTACAATGAGCAGTTCTTC
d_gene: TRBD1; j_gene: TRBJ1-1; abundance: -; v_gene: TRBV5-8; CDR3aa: CATRGTGPF; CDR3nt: TGTGCCACCAGAGGGACAGGACCTTTT
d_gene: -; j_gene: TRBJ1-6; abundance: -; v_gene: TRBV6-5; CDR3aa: CASSYEGRNSPLHF; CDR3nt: TGTGCCAGCAGTTACGAGGGTCGTAATTCACCCCTCCACTTT
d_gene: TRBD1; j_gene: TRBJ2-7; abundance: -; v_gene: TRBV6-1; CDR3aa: CASSGKDRGREQYF; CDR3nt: TGTGCCAGCAGTGGAAAGGACAGGGGGCGGGAGCAGTACTTC